This T cell receptor (beta chain) emerged from a study of T cell repertoires in cytomegalovirus infection (dated 2019 in TCRdb). Background for the entire study: Recently identified HLA-C-restricted CMV epitopes, whose presentation resists viral immunomodulation, were targeted by peptide stimulations together with well-studied HLA-B-restricted epitopes. The HLA type of each donor mattered for the analysis, because public TCR beta signatures pointed to carriage of CMV infection along with the matching HLA type.

About this clonotype itself: The antigen it binds to is not known. Per-base quality was not reported, and no clone a single base away is much larger than it.

Study-wide conclusions, independent of this receptor: Carriers of CMV infection plus the relevant HLA type were discriminated by the cumulative frequency of public TCR beta family members in the study cohort and in an independent 352-donor cohort. The ex vivo response was dominated by HLA-C-restricted CMV-specific TCR beta clonotypes, and the single most frequent clonotype in two of eight donors was supplied by these HLA-C-restricted clonotypes.

Cut back by 8 bases and 8 bases, the V and J ends lie 7 bases apart. The germline V gene yields MNHNS for CDR1 and SASEGT for CDR2. Inclusive of the bounding cysteine and phenylalanine, the CDR3 is 10 residues long. Only CDR3 DNA is held: 30 bases, read in frame from base 1. The sequencer was an Illumina HiSeq 1500. TCRdb reprocessing: public reads trimmed at Q25 with fastp, clones called with MiXCR, in-frame beta chains kept. Each CDR3 protein gets just one entry, which takes the most common genes and DNA from the rows behind it. This sample has 800,000 to 950,000 distinct CDR3 sequences in its table, and over 25% of those were observed once. About an eighth of the sample is held by the ten biggest clonotypes. This specimen's treatment or condition label, per the study, means: in vitro stimulation with specific CMV peptide epitopes to enrich CMV-specific T cells.

The rearranged segments are TRBV6-1 and TRBJ2-1; a confident D gene designation cannot be given. The sample consisted of cultured CD8+ T cells from PBMCs, taken from culture after CMV antigen stimulation. This TCR came from a human donor in good health (CMV status not recorded). Some clones in this sample may be carry-over from other donors' samples. The CDR3 reads CASDGYEQFF. The nucleotide sequence is TGTGCCAGCGATGGCTATGAGCAGTTCTTC.